Listed below are T cell receptor beta chains from one sample, sequenced in a study of control samples from healthy donors and cancer patients. Sequencing was performed with immunoSEQ multiplex PCR; in TCRdb, only in-frame clones are kept and a portion is missing. The table includes about 49,000 clones, 70% to 90% detected once. The source material was PBMCs. The receptor set was obtained from a woman aged 50 to 60 with lung cancer. Each CDR3 is given with its conserved first and last residue. The order of the fields is J gene, V gene, CDR3 protein.

TRBJ2-1	TRBV27	CASSPRPGLYNEQFF
TRBJ1-1	TRBV6-2/TRBV6-3	CASSYSVLNTEAFF
TRBJ1-2	TRBV7-2	CASSLEQGIRGYTF
TRBJ1-6	TRBV5-4	CASSFAGDSPLHF
TRBJ1-2	TRBV5-6	CASSSARTYGYTF
TRBJ1-1	TRBV19	CASSIDGQGYTEAFF
TRBJ1-1	TRBV18	CASSLGDSMNTEAFF
TRBJ1-2	TRBV29-1	CSVIFRAEANYGYTF
TRBJ1-4	TRBV19	CASSILRGGNEKLFF
TRBJ1-5	TRBV4-1	CASSQLQGSNQPQHF
TRBJ2-5	TRBV12-2	CASRPRSGRGEETQYF
TRBJ1-1	TRBV7-9	CASSMGGYTEAFF
TRBJ2-7	TRBV7-2	CASSLYRVHEQYF
TRBJ1-2	TRBV6-6	CASSLKGLSGGADGYTF
TRBJ2-1	TRBV10-2	CASSESGGGRNEQFF
TRBJ2-7	TRBV6-5	CASSSRTGAIYEQYF
TRBJ1-1	TRBV7-8	CASSSLRGQNTEAFF
TRBJ1-1	TRBV7-9	CASSLVGGRRTEAFF
TRBJ2-2	TRBV5-1	CASSLSSAGELFF
TRBJ2-3	TRBV25-1	CASSDPSRHDTQYF
TRBJ2-1	TRBV7-9	CASALKTTYNEQFF
TRBJ1-1	TRBV11-2	CASSGSHGDTEAFF
TRBJ1-2	TRBV11-3	CASSLVWGSGTGIHGYTF
TRBJ2-4	TRBV18	CASSSGAGNIQYF
TRBJ2-1	TRBV4-1	CASARGGQEQFF
TRBJ1-3	TRBV19	CASRSQASSGNTIYF
TRBJ1-6	TRBV4-2	CASSQGPTGSPLHF
TRBJ2-1	TRBV9	CASSPRGGGATSYNEQFF
TRBJ2-2	TRBV29-1	CSVDQGYTGELFF
TRBJ1-2	TRBV19	CASSPWNYGYTF
TRBJ2-3	TRBV5-1	CASSAVTPTDTQYF
TRBJ1-3	TRBV3-1/TRBV3-2	CASSFEIGGPGNTIYF
TRBJ1-1	TRBV9	CASSEDDTTEAFF
TRBJ2-1	TRBV28	CASSLHRGSSYNEQFF
TRBJ1-5	TRBV18	CASSPTTGGFNQPQHF
TRBJ1-1	TRBV2	CASKSSQANTEAFF
TRBJ1-5	TRBV7-2	CASSLWGNQPQHF
TRBJ1-5	TRBV28	CASTLQGASNQPQHF
TRBJ2-3	TRBV24-1	CATRSTDTQYF
TRBJ2-1	TRBV5-1	CASSTDRGANEQFF
TRBJ2-3	TRBV6-2/TRBV6-3	CASSYLIGGAREDTQYF
TRBJ1-1	TRBV7-2	CASSLARGSELFF
TRBJ1-1	TRBV6-2/TRBV6-3	CASNPAAGTEAFF
TRBJ1-2	TRBV29-1	CSVERAGAGYTF
TRBJ2-3	TRBV14	CASSPSGTDTQYF
TRBJ2-2	TRBV7-9	CASTTTGNTGELFF
TRBJ1-1	TRBV19	CASSPRGPALREAFF
TRBJ1-1	TRBV5-3	CARSLAGGTGVDEAFF
TRBJ2-7	TRBV14	CASSQTSWKEVYEQYF
TRBJ1-2	TRBV7-9	CASSPQGAGGYTF